The clone carrying this TCR beta chain was seen a handful of times. Authors' analysis steps: Amplification of reference gene primers provided the estimated nucleated cell counts. The assay was immunoSEQ multiplex PCR, and TCRdb's table has in-frame clones only and misses some. The D gene and trimming were derived from the DNA, and the V and J assignments and clone size from that table. The table records around 300,000 clones, approximately 88% of them present only once. Patients from Seattle were sampled longitudinally, starting during active infection. The data are from a study of blood T cell repertoires in COVID-19. About the study: COVID-19 samples, acute and convalescent, were from the United States, Italy and Spain. The cDNA or gDNA used as material had been derived from T cells, B-cell-depleted T cells, or PBMCs.

This CDR3 is built from 14 residues. Germline values: CDR1 LGHDT, CDR2 YNNKEL (reference sequence). V gave up 1 base and J gave up 4 bases, with 10 bases separating them. Material: peripheral blood. This rearrangement joins TRBV3-1 (or the pseudogene TRBV3-2) to TRBJ1-1, with D perhaps matching TRBD1 (5 bases). This clonotype originated in a woman in her twenties or thirties with COVID-19, enrolled during active disease. The CDR3 sequence is CASSQVGEGTEAFF. CDR3 bases: TGTGCCAGCAGCCAAGTAGGGGAGGGCACTGAAGCTTTCTTT.